This TCR beta chain is drawn from a study of early stage breast cancer tumors. This table comes from immunoSEQ multiplex PCR, and its TCRdb copy is limited to in-frame clones, with some not included. The data hold around 9,000 clones, with about two thirds observed a single time. The TCR originated in a person in their sixties with breast cancer. The sequenced sample was normal breast tissue next to the tumor.

CDR3 bases: TGTGCCAGCAGCTTGATCCTCGGGACAGGGAATCAGCCCCAGCATTTT. Translated: CASSLILGTGNQPQHF. The chain uses TRBV7-2 and TRBJ1-5; 9 bases line up with TRBD1. With V trimmed by 3 bases and J by 4 bases, 7 bases remained unmatched. This CDR3 region has 16 residues. Germline CDR1 and CDR2: SGHTA and FQGNSA.